These 27 T cell receptor beta chains originate from one sample sequenced in a study of CD8+CD57+ T cells in acquired aplastic anemia. TCR beta VDJ and CDR3 profiling used genomic DNA as template. Using its own MiXCR run on the reads, TCRdb lists one record per CDR3 protein. The sample shows a few hundred thousand distinct CDR3 sequences, 56% of them seen only once. The specimen sequenced was sorted CD4+, CD8+, or CD8+CD57+ T cells (not recorded which) from PBMCs. Receptors were obtained from a human donor with severe aplastic anemia or a healthy control (not recorded which).

The V and J genes are TRBV11-1 and TRBJ2-2; 7 bases are a match to TRBD1. V was pared by 5 bases and J by 2 bases, with 5 bases of the junction left unmatched. The CDR3 contains 15 residues. Germline CDR1 is SGHAT and CDR2 is FQDESV (reference sequence). The CDR3, as DNA: TGTGCCAGCAGCCCCACAGGGGTCAACACCGGGGAGCTGTTTTTT. Encoded protein: CASSPTGVNTGELFF.

The V and J genes are TRBV7-1 and TRBJ2-7; 9 nucleotides align to TRBD1. TRBV7-1 is known as an ORF, though its function is uncertain. The J segment lost 7 bases and the V segment lost 3 bases, leaving 4 bases of the junction unmatched. The CDR3 covers 13 residues. This CDR3 reads CASSSGQGREQYF. The CDR3 DNA sequence: TGTGCCAGCAGCTCGGGACAGGGTCGAGAGCAGTACTTC.

The chain couples TRBV9 to TRBJ2-3; 10 bases are shared with TRBD1. The CDR3 contains 16 residues. Per germline, CDR1 SGDLS and CDR2 YYNGEE. V lost 0 bases, J lost 2 bases, and 3 bases stayed unmatched. Here the CDR3 reads CASSVETGGNTDTQYF. CDR3 in DNA: TGTGCCAGCAGCGTAGAGACAGGGGGCAACACAGATACGCAGTATTTT. The whole variable domain, remainder taken from reference TRBV9 and TRBJ2-3, is DSGVTQTPKHLITATGQRVTLRCSPRSGDLSVYWYQQSLDQGLQFLIQYYNGEERAKGNILERFSAQQFPDLHSELNLSSLELGDSALYFCASSVETGGNTDTQYFGPGTRLTVL.

The V call is TRBV12-3 or TRBV12-4, the J call TRBJ2-1; no clear D gene. Between the trimmed V and J ends, which lost 1 base and 1 base, there was a span of 11 bases. The CDR3 runs to 16 residues. The DNA of the CDR3 is TGTGCCAGCAGTTTAGAAGGTCTGGGTTCCTACAATGAGCAGTTCTTC. This encodes CASSLEGLGSYNEQFF.

This chain uses TRBV20-1 with TRBJ1-1, with D possibly being TRBD1 (6 bases). The length of the CDR3 is 11 residues. Trimming cost V 6 bases and J 11 bases, with 16 bases left between them. CDR1 DFQATT and CDR2 SNEGSKA come from the germline V gene (reference sequence). The CDR3 DNA sequence: TGCAGTGCAAAACAGGGAGCCGATGCTTTCTTT. It translates to CSAKQGADAFF.

This clonotype appeared a few times. V usage is TRBV24-1 and J usage is TRBJ2-3, with 9 positions matching TRBD2. Germline CDR1 KGHDR, CDR2 SFDVKD. Trimming at V came to 3 bases and at J to 4 bases, leaving 4 bases not matched to a gene. There are 15 residues in the CDR3. CDR3 in amino acids: CATSDEAGGADTQYF. Written as DNA, the CDR3 is TGTGCCACCAGTGATGAGGCGGGAGGGGCAGATACGCAGTATTTT.

This clonotype was picked up many times. CDR3 residues: CSARDSGGGGNEQFF. The CDR3 nucleotides are TGCAGTGCTAGAGATTCCGGGGGCGGTGGCAATGAGCAGTTCTTC. V usage is TRBV20-1 and J usage is TRBJ2-1, with D perhaps assigned TRBD1 or TRBD2 (6 bases each). The V and J ends lost 0 bases and 6 bases respectively, with 15 bases between them. The CDR3 runs 15 residues. Germline V gene data show CDR1 as DFQATT and CDR2 as SNEGSKA (reference sequence).

V usage is TRBV10-2 and J usage is TRBJ2-7; unclear D gene. The length of the CDR3 is 13 residues. V was shortened by 2 bases and J by 0 bases, with 5 bases between the two germline ends. Germline values: CDR1 WSHSY, CDR2 SAAADI. The CDR3 loop reads CASSEVISYEQYF. DNA for the CDR3: TGCGCCAGCAGTGAGGTCATCTCCTACGAGCAGTACTTC.

The V gene is TRBV6-5, the J gene TRBJ2-6, with D uncertain. There are 15 residues in the CDR3. CDR1 MNHEY and CDR2 SVGAGI come from the germline V gene. V was cut by 2 bases and J by 4 bases, with 9 bases left in between. Here the CDR3 reads CASSYPSTGANVLTF. In DNA, the CDR3 is TGTGCCAGCAGTTACCCCTCCACCGGGGCCAACGTCCTGACTTTC.

In regard to this clonotype: The CDR3 carries no conserved terminal phenylalanine or tryptophan, so it likely arises from a read error. The rearrangement uses TRBV19 and TRBJ1-2; D not certain. V lost 0 bases and J lost 4, with 6 bases in between. The CDR3 runs to 13 residues. The germline CDR1 and CDR2 sequences are LNHDA and SQIVND (reference sequence). DNA for the CDR3: TGTGCCAGTAGTATAGACTCAGGCTATGGCTACACCCTC. Translating gives CASSIDSGYGYTL.

CDR3 residues: CASSTAGSTQYF. In DNA, the CDR3 is TGTGCCAGTAGTACAGCAGGGAGTACGCAGTATTTT. The chain recombines TRBV19 with TRBJ2-3, with D perhaps TRBD1 or TRBD2 (5 bases each). The length of the CDR3 is 12 residues. Trimming removed 4 bases at V and 8 bases at J, with 10 bases between. CDR1 and CDR2 from the germline V gene are LNHDA and SQIVND (reference sequence).

V and J are TRBV9 and TRBJ1-2, with a possible D match to TRBD1 (6 bases). Germline assignment: CDR1 SGDLS and CDR2 YYNGEE. This CDR3 is 15 amino acids long. The V end was cut by 4 bases, the J end by 5 bases, with 18 bases between. The DNA of the CDR3 is TGTGCCAGCAGCTTAGCGTACGGGACAACTTATGGCTACACCTTC. Translated, it gives CASSLAYGTTYGYTF.

This clonotype was observed many times. The rearrangement uses TRBV5-6 and TRBJ1-1; D may be TRBD1 (5 bases). V was shortened by 1 base and J by 1 base, with 11 bases between the two germline ends. The CDR3 sequence is 15 residues long. Per germline, CDR1 SGHDT and CDR2 YYEEEE. Here the CDR3 reads CASSLKGQGNTEAFF. The CDR3 DNA follows: TGTGCCAGCAGCTTGAAGGGTCAGGGGAACACTGAAGCTTTCTTT.

Ten or more counts support this clonotype. V gene TRBV28 combines with J gene TRBJ1-4, with TRBD1 identical over 7 bases. Germline V gene sequence: CDR1 MDHEN, CDR2 SYDVKM. Trimming took 8 bases from V and 7 from J; bases not matched to a gene: 10. The CDR3 extends over 14 amino acids. Written as DNA, the CDR3 is TGTGCCAGCGACACGACAGGGTCAGTTGAAAAACTGTTTTTT. Translating it yields CASDTTGSVEKLFF. The full variable domain, completed using reference TRBV28 and TRBJ1-4, is DVKVTQSSRYLVKRTGEKVFLECVQDMDHENMFWYRQDPGLGLRLIYFSYDVKMKEKGDIPEGYSVSREKKERFSLILESASTNQTSMYLCASDTTGSVEKLFFGSGTQLSVL.

The chain combines TRBV19 with TRBJ2-1; TRBD2 matches 10 bases. This CDR3 has 14 amino acids. From germline, CDR1 is LNHDA and CDR2 SQIVND (reference sequence). Losses at the gene ends were 8 bases for V and 3 bases for J; bases not matched to a gene: 4. This chain's CDR3 is CASGRTSGYNEQFF. In DNA, the CDR3 is TGTGCCAGTGGGAGGACTAGCGGCTACAATGAGCAGTTCTTC.

This clonotype occurred a few times. This sequence joins TRBV5-1 and TRBJ1-6; D gene uncertain. V was clipped by 4 bases and J by 10 bases, with 15 bases between them. The CDR3 is made up of 14 amino acids. CDR1 SGHRS and CDR2 YFSETQ come from the germline V gene. CDR3 nucleotides: TGCGCCAGCAGCAGCGCGGGGTCATCATCACCCCTCCACTTT. It yields the protein CASSSAGSSSPLHF.

The V and J genes are TRBV25-1 and TRBJ1-6; 7 nucleotides line up with TRBD1. The germline CDR1 and CDR2 sequences are MGHDK and SYGVNS. This CDR3 contains 15 residues. V lost 8 bases, J lost 7 bases, and 11 bases stayed unmatched. CDR3 DNA: TGTGCCAGCCGGGACAGTGAAGGAGCCAATTCACCCCTCCACTTT. Protein product: CASRDSEGANSPLHF.

Comment on this clonotype: Mismatch with germline at one junction end may stem from a read error. Here the CDR3 DNA reads TGTGCCAGCAGCTTAGGAGGCCCCCTGGCAGATACGCACTATTTT. Its translation is CASSLGGPLADTHYF. J is TRBJ2-3 and V is TRBV5-1, with a weak D call TRBD2 (5 bases). The germline V gene encodes CDR1 SGHRS and CDR2 YFSETQ. The CDR3 is made up of 15 amino acids. Full variable domain (rest looked up from reference TRBV5-1 and TRBJ2-3): KAGVTQTPRYLIKTRGQQVTLSCSPISGHRSVSWYQQTPGQGLQFLFEYFSETQRNKGNFPGRFSGRQFSNSRSEMNVSTLELGDSALYLCASSLGGPLADTHYFGPGTRLTVL.

The chain uses TRBV29-1 and TRBJ2-6; D is unclear. V dropped 5 bases and J dropped 0 bases, with 11 bases sitting between them. This CDR3 is 15 amino acids long. CDR1 and CDR2 from the germline V gene are SQVTM and ANQGSEA. CDR3 in amino acids: CSVLDPGSGANVLTF. In nucleotides, the CDR3 is TGCAGCGTTCTCGATCCTGGCTCTGGGGCCAACGTCCTGACTTTC. The variable domain in full, completed from reference TRBV29-1 and TRBJ2-6, reads SAVISQKPSRDICQRGTSLTIQCQVDSQVTMMFWYRQQPGQSLTLIATANQGSEATYESGFVIDKFPISRPNLTFSTLTVSNMSPEDSSIYLCSVLDPGSGANVLTFGAGSRLTVL.

This clonotype was picked up a small number of times. The chain employs TRBV7-2 and TRBJ1-6, with D uncertain. The V end was cut by 6 bases, the J end by 7 bases, with 13 bases between. Germline values: CDR1 SGHTA, CDR2 FQGNSA. CDR3 size: 14 residues. The CDR3 loop is CASSLYAGNSPLHF. As DNA, the CDR3 is TGTGCCAGCAGTTTATATGCAGGCAATTCACCCCTCCACTTT.

The V and J genes are TRBV7-2 and TRBJ2-5; 11 positions agree with TRBD2. From germline, CDR1 is SGHTA and CDR2 FQGNSA. CDR3 length equals 17 residues. With V trimmed by 2 bases and J by 1 base, 6 bases remained unmatched. CDR3 sequence reads: CASSLSGTSGGQETQYF. The CDR3 DNA sequence: TGTGCCAGCAGCTTAAGTGGGACTAGCGGTGGCCAAGAGACCCAGTACTTC.

This clonotype was seen repeatedly, ten times or more. This chain joins TRBV12-3 or TRBV12-4 and TRBJ1-6; D not resolved. V lost 6 bases to trimming and J lost 11 bases, with 11 bases between them. CDR3 length equals 12 residues. CDR3 amino acids: CASSFTSPPLHF. Here the CDR3 DNA reads TGTGCCAGCAGCTTTACATCTCCACCCCTCCACTTT.

This clonotype was seen only a few times. This rearrangement joins TRBV12-3 or TRBV12-4 to TRBJ2-5; D could derive from TRBD1 or TRBD2 (5 bases each). The CDR3 consists of 12 residues. V lost 4 bases to trimming and J lost 2 bases, with 5 bases between them. This CDR3 is CASSWGQETQYF. CDR3 bases: TGTGCCAGCAGTTGGGGGCAAGAGACCCAGTACTTC.

The chain couples TRBV7-8 to TRBJ2-3; possibly TRBD2 for D (6 bases). This CDR3 comprises 13 residues. V dropped 1 base and J dropped 12 bases, with 14 bases sitting between them. Looked up from germline, CDR1 is SGHVS and CDR2 is FQNEAQ. CDR3 sequence reads: CASSLGGREFQYF. CDR3 bases: TGTGCCAGCAGCTTAGGGGGTCGGGAGTTCCAGTATTTT.

This chain joins TRBV4-2 and TRBJ2-4, with 8 bases lining up with TRBD1. Germline CDR1 and CDR2: LGHNA and YNFKEQ. This CDR3 region has 16 residues. V gave up 5 bases and J gave up 1 base; unmatched junction bases: 7. CDR3 sequence reads: CASSGRTGWAKNIQYF. The CDR3 DNA reads as TGTGCCAGCAGCGGACGGACAGGGTGGGCCAAAAACATTCAGTACTTC.

V gene TRBV7-3 combines with J gene TRBJ2-7; unclear D gene. CDR1 SGHTA and CDR2 FQGTGA come from the germline V gene. V was clipped by 2 bases and J by 1 base, with 18 bases between them. This CDR3 spans 17 amino acids. In DNA form, the CDR3 reads TGTGCCAGCAGCTTAGGCATGAGGTCAGCACCGTCCTACGAGCAGTACTTC. Encoded protein: CASSLGMRSAPSYEQYF.

In its sample, this clonotype was seen many times. One end of the junction is discordant with germline, which a read error may explain. The CDR3 region has the DNA TGTGCCAACAGCTTACCAGTTTTAGGGGCTGGCGAGCAGTACTTC. This encodes CANSLPVLGAGEQYF. This rearrangement joins TRBV11-2 to TRBJ2-7; D might be TRBD1 (5 bases). This CDR3 is 15 amino acids long. Germline CDR1 and CDR2: SGHAT and FQNNGV.